A single sample gave rise to the 5 T cell receptor beta chains below, sequenced in a study of cytomegalovirus exposure and HLA in healthy donors. Primers included in the PCR were 60 Vbeta and 13 Jbeta primers. Using immunoSEQ multiplex PCR, the repertoire was profiled, and TCRdb retains in-frame clones only, with some absent. The data show 180,000 or so clones, with about 82% seen just once and around 1.9% held by the top ten. The sequencing sample was made of PBMCs. These receptors were collected from a woman in her twenties or thirties in good health and CMV-seronegative.

The J gene is TRBJ2-5, the V gene TRBV6-5; a possible D gene is TRBD1 (6 bases). Germline CDR1 reads MNHEY; CDR2 reads SVGAGI. V lost 1 base, J lost 11 bases, and 17 bases lay in between. This CDR3 contains 14 residues. Written as DNA, the CDR3 is TGTGCCAGCAGTTACTTCGCACAGGGAGCAGGGCAGTACTTC. Residues: CASSYFAQGAGQYF.

The chain employs TRBV15 and TRBJ1-3; D remains ambiguous. Deletions cut 0 bases from V and 7 bases from J, with 13 bases between. The CDR3 runs 15 residues. Germline CDR1 is LNHNV and CDR2 is YYDKDF (reference sequence). Written as DNA, the CDR3 is TGTGCCACCAGCAGAGATAGAGGTTCGTTCAACACCATATATTTT. Its translation: CATSRDRGSFNTIYF.

V usage is TRBV5-1 and J usage is TRBJ2-2; no clear D gene. The V gene lost 0 bases and the J gene lost 8 bases, with 11 bases spanning the gap. From germline, CDR1 is SGHRS and CDR2 YFSETQ. This CDR3 spans 14 amino acids. DNA of the CDR3: TGCGCCAGCAGCTTGGCCTCCGAGGCTGGGGAGCTGTTTTTT. Its protein product is CASSLASEAGELFF.

The chain has TRBV9 and TRBJ2-5; a possible D gene is TRBD1 (5 bases). Trimming left V 0 bases short and J 1 base short, with 7 bases between. This CDR3 spans 14 amino acids. Germline lookup yields CDR1 SGDLS and CDR2 YYNGEE. The CDR3 spells CASSVDRTQETQYF. In nucleotides, the CDR3 is TGTGCCAGCAGCGTAGACAGGACCCAAGAGACCCAGTACTTC. Supplemented by reference TRBV9 and TRBJ2-5, the full variable domain reads DSGVTQTPKHLITATGQRVTLRCSPRSGDLSVYWYQQSLDQGLQFLIQYYNGEERAKGNILERFSAQQFPDLHSELNLSSLELGDSALYFCASSVDRTQETQYFGPGTRLLVL.

This clone was seen a single time. The CDR3 loop is CASSLVRLAGGLLQETQYF. The CDR3 DNA reads as TGTGCCAGCAGCTTAGTTAGACTAGCGGGGGGGCTCCTGCAAGAGACCCAGTACTTC. The chain joins TRBV11-2 to TRBJ2-5; 14 nucleotides align to TRBD2. This CDR3 spans 19 amino acids. Per the germline V gene, CDR1 is SGHAT and CDR2 is FQNNGV. Losses at the gene ends were 1 base for V and 2 bases for J; bases not matched to a gene: 9.